These 3 T cell receptor beta chains came from one sample sequenced in a study of response to subunit inactivated influenza vaccine (dated by TCRdb to 2017 to 2018). Libraries were prepared through RT-PCR. Sequencing relied on an Illumina HiSeq 2500. The raw public reads went through TCRdb reprocessing: fastp at Q25, MiXCR clone calling, in-frame beta chains kept. Duplicate CDR3 protein sequences are folded into a single record with the most common DNA and genes. The sample table records about 310,000 distinct CDR3 sequences; about 20% of these occur just once. The leading ten clones occupy around a tenth of the sample. Specimen: PBMCs from blood, collected approximately 20 months after vaccination. These receptors were obtained from a man between 50 and 75 years old who received an inactivated influenza vaccine. Donor details come from another sample of the same person, matched by shared clones.

This chain connects TRBV4-1 to TRBJ1-2; a possible D gene is TRBD1 (5 bases). Trimming took 6 bases from V and 7 from J, leaving 15 bases between them. CDR3 size: 13 residues. CDR1 and CDR2 from the germline V gene are MGHRA and YSYEKL. As DNA, the CDR3 is TGCGCCAGCAGTCCGACAGAGTTGAGTGGCTACACCTTC. This codes for CASSPTELSGYTF.

There are many counts of this clonotype. The chain employs TRBV10-2 and TRBJ1-1, with D perhaps matching TRBD1 (5 bases). Germline assignment: CDR1 WSHSY and CDR2 SAAADI. The V gene lost 3 bases and the J gene lost 11 bases, with 19 bases spanning the gap. The CDR3 has 14 residues. The CDR3 nucleotides read TGCGCCAGCAGTGAACCAGGGCGGGCGTCGTTCGCTTTCTTT. Its protein product is CASSEPGRASFAFF.

A single count supports this clonotype. Likely a read error: the CDR3 ends without its conserved phenylalanine or tryptophan. The chain joins TRBV20-1 to TRBJ1-4; D is unclear. Germline V gene data show CDR1 as DFQATT and CDR2 as SNEGSKA (reference sequence). This CDR3 has 14 amino acids. V shed 1 base and J shed 8 bases, with 14 bases lying between them. The CDR3 spells CSARVDGSGEKLFS. The CDR3 region has the DNA TGCAGTGCTAGAGTGGACGGTTCGGGCGAAAAACTGTTTTCT.